What follows describes a single T cell receptor beta chain. This clonotype has only a few counts. The target of this receptor is not known. No much larger clone is present one base from it, and per-base qualities are unavailable. Per the germline V gene, SQVTM is the CDR1 and ANQGSEA is the CDR2. The CDR3 goes from the cysteine to the phenylalanine over 15 residues. Only CDR3 DNA is held: 45 bases, read in frame from base 1. V is clipped by 2 bases and J by 4 bases, and the sequence between their germline boundaries is 17 bases long. The time point label of this sample denotes: persistent/refractory GD, antithyroid drugs over 5 years with positive TRAb. For both TCR sequencing and RNA sequencing, RNA was extracted from PBMCs using TRIzol. The diagnosis of Graves' disease was made according to American Thyroid Association guidelines. Recruitment of patients was carried out at an endocrinology department in Xi'an, China. Each patient gave 8.5 to 9.5 milliliters of peripheral blood, collected in an EDTA anticoagulant tube. PBMCs were isolated by Ficoll Paque Plus density gradient separation without further T cell sorting. An Agilent 2100 Bioanalyzer and agarose gel were used to check RNA quality, and a NanoDrop 2000 was used to measure RNA concentration.

This sample stems from a study of regulatory T cells in long-lasting Graves disease (dated by TCRdb to 2020 to 2023). Describing the broader study: Persistent Graves' disease meant more than 5 years of antithyroid drug treatment with TSH receptor autoantibodies that stayed positive. Peripheral blood TCR sequencing and RNA sequencing compared persistent Graves' disease patients with newly diagnosed Graves' disease patients. The study took place in China and was registered as a clinical trial. A total of about 33 samples underwent TCR sequencing, from about 13 patients with persistent Graves' disease and approximately 20 patients with newly diagnosed Graves' disease. On average, persistent Graves' disease patients in the clinical cohort had been on antithyroid drugs for around 9.5 years.

Libraries were prepared through multiplex PCR. Instrument used: Illumina HiSeq 4000. To build TCR beta libraries, CDR3 regions were amplified by Arm-PCR using iRepertoire HTBI primers. Before sequencing, the PCR products went through gel purification. For the original study's pipeline: Across samples, around 58 TRBV and 13 to 15 TRBJ segments were identified and used for gene usage analysis of CDR3 amino acid clonotypes. COPE and FqMerger were used to merge filtered high-quality paired reads into contigs. BLAST was used to align contigs to IMGT TRBV, TRBD and TRBJ reference genes, with CDR3 defined following IMGT. Clonotypes above 0.1% frequency were classified as highly expanded clones. Shannon entropy served as the measure of repertoire diversity, while the Gini coefficient captured V-J evenness. Clonotypes shared by more than one individual were considered public. The raw public reads went through TCRdb reprocessing: fastp at Q25, MiXCR clone calling, in-frame beta chains kept. CDR3 protein duplicates are merged, each entry listing the most common genes and DNA. None of the V and J calls come from the authors' own analysis; TCRdb made them. In this sample the table shows over 250,000 distinct CDR3 sequences, 20% to 25% of which occur a single time. Approximately 53% of the sample is held by the ten biggest clonotypes.

What the work shows at the level of the full study, not this receptor alone: As a limitation, the authors acknowledged that the small sample size may reduce accuracy. Compared with newly diagnosed patients, persistent Graves' disease patients had lower TCR Shannon entropy and fewer highly expanded clones, which suggests clonal expansion. Because the primary lesion, thyroid tissue, could not be accessed, the study looked at peripheral blood alone. A larger number of public clonotypes was shared among persistent patients (fewer than 3,000) than among newly diagnosed patients (approximately 930). Only the TCR beta chain was sequenced and analyzed. Preferential use of TRBV28, TRBJ1-2 and TRBJ2-5 was observed in persistent disease, whereas TRBV20-1 and TRBJ2-1 were favored in newly diagnosed disease.

The chain employs TRBV29-1 and TRBJ1-1; the D gene cannot be named for sure. The sequencing used peripheral blood mononuclear cells (PBMCs), collected when the disease was refractory, from a patient treated with antithyroid drugs. The receptor was isolated from a female donor with Graves disease. The CDR3 protein: CSVEISRGPGTEAFF. The bases read TGCAGCGTTGAAATATCTCGTGGGCCGGGCACTGAAGCTTTCTTT.